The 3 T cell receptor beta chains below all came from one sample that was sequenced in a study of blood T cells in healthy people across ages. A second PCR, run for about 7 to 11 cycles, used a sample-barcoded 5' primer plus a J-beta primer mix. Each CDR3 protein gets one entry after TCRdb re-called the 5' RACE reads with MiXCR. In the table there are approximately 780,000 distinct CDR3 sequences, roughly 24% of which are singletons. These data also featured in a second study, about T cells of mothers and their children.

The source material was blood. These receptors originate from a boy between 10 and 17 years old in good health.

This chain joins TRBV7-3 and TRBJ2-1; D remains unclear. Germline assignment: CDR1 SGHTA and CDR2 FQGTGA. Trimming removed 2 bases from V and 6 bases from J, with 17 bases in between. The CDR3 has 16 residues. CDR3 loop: CASSLVWSATGNEQFF. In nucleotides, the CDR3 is TGTGCCAGCAGCTTAGTTTGGTCAGCAACCGGCAATGAGCAGTTCTTC. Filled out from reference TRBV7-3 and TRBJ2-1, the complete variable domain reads GAGVSQTPSNKVTEKGKYVELRCDPISGHTALYWYRQSLGQGPEFLIYFQGTGAADDSGLPNDRFFAVRPEGSVSTLKIQRTERGDSAVYLCASSLVWSATGNEQFFGPGTRLTVL.

CDR3 in amino acids: CASSPNGAYNEQFF. In DNA form, the CDR3 reads TGTGCCAGCAGTCCTAACGGCGCCTACAATGAGCAGTTCTTC. This chain connects TRBV6-1 to TRBJ2-1; no definite D call. Trimming removed 5 bases at V and 2 bases at J, with 10 bases between. Germline loops: CDR1 MNHNS, CDR2 SASEGT. The CDR3 spans 14 residues.

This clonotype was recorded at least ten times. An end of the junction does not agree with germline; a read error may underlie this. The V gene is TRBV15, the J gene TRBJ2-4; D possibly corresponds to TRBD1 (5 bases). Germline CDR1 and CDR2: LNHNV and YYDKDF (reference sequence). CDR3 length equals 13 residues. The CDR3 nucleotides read TGTGCCACCAGCAGAGATCGAGGACACCTCTCCAACTTC. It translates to CATSRDRGHLSNF.